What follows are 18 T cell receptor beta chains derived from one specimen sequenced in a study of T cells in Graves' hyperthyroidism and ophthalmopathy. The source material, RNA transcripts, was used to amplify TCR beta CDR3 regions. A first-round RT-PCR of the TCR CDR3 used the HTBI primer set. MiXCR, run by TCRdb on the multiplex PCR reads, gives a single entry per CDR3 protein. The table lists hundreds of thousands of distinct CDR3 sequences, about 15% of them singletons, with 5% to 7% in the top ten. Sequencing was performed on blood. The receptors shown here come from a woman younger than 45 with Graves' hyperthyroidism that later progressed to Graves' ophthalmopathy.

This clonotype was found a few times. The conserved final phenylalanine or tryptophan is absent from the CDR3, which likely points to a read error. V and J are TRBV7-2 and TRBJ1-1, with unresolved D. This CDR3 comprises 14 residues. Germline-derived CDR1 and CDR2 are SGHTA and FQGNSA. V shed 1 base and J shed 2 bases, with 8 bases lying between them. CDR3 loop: CASSLVWGNTEAFL. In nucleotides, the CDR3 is TGTGCCAGCAGCTTAGTGTGGGGAAACACTGAAGCTTTCCTT.

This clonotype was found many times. The CDR3 DNA follows: TGTGCCAGCAGCTTAGAGGGCAATTCACCCCTCCACTTT. Amino acids: CASSLEGNSPLHF. The rearrangement joins TRBV7-9 to TRBJ1-6, with D hard to call. Germline CDR1 reads SEHNR; CDR2 reads FQNEAQ (reference sequence). Trimming took 1 base from V and 7 from J, leaving 5 bases between them. This CDR3 has 13 residues.

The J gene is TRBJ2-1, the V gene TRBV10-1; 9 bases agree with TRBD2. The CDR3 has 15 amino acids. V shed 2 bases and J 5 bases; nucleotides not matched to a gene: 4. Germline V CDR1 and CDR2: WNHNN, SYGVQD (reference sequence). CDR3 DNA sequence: TGCGCCAGCAGTGAGGGGCGGGAGGGCCACAATGAGCAGTTCTTC. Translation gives CASSEGREGHNEQFF.

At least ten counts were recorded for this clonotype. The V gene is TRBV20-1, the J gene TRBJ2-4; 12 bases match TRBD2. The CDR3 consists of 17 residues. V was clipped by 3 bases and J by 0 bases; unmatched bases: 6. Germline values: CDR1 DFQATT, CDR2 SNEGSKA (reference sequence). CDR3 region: CSARRLAGDLAKNIQYF. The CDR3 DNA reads TGCAGTGCTAGGCGACTAGCGGGAGACCTAGCCAAAAACATTCAGTACTTC.

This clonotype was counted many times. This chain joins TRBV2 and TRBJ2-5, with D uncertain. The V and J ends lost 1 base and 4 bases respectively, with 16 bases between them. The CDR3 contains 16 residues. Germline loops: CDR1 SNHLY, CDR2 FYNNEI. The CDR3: CASSEGWPSSLETQYF. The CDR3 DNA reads TGTGCCAGCAGTGAAGGTTGGCCTAGTTCATTAGAGACCCAGTACTTC.

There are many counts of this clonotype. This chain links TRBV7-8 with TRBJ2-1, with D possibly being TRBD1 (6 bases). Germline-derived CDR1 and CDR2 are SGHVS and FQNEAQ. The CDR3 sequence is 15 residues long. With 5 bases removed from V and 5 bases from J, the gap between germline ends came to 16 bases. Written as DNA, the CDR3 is TGTGCCAGCAGCACAGGGCTAGAACCCCACAATGAGCAGTTCTTC. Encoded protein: CASSTGLEPHNEQFF.

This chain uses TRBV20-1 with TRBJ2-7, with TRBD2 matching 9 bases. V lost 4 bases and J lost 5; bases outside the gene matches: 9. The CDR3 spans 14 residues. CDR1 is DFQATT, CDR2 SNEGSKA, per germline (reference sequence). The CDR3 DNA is TGCAGTGCTATTGTAGCGGGAGCAGTCCACGAGCAGTACTTC. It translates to CSAIVAGAVHEQYF.

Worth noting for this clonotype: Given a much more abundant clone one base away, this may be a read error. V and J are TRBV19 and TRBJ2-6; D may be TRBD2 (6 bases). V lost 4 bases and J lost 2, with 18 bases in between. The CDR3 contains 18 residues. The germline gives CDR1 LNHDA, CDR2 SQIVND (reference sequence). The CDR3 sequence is CASSTLPGLGPGANVLTF. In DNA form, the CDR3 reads TGTGCCAGTAGTACTCTTCCGGGACTTGGCCCTGGGGCCAACGTCCTGACTTTC.

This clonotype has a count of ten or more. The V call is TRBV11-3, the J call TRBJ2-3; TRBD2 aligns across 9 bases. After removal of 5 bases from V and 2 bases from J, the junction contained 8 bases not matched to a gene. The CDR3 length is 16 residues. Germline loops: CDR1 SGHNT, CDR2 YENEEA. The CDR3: CASSPALAGPTDTQYF. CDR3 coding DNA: TGTGCCAGCAGCCCAGCCCTAGCGGGACCCACAGATACGCAGTATTTT.

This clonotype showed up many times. The CDR3 protein is CASSQDDRLNTEAFF. CDR3 DNA sequence: TGTGCCAGCAGCCAAGATGACAGATTGAACACTGAAGCTTTCTTT. The J gene is TRBJ1-1, the V gene TRBV3-1; a weak D match, TRBD1 (5 bases). CDR3 length: 15 residues. CDR1 LGHDT and CDR2 YNNKEL come from the germline V gene (reference sequence). The germline V and J ends were trimmed by 0 bases and 0 bases, with 8 bases remaining between them. Supplemented by reference TRBV3-1 and TRBJ1-1, the full variable domain reads DTAVSQTPKYLVTQMGNDKSIKCEQNLGHDTMYWYKQDSKKFLKIMFSYNNKELIINETVPNRFSPKSPDKAHLNLHINSLELGDSAVYFCASSQDDRLNTEAFFGQGTRLTVV.

Here the CDR3 DNA reads TGTGCCAGCAGCCAAGAAGGAGGGAAGGGTAATGAAAAACTGTTTTTT. This sequence encodes CASSQEGGKGNEKLFF. V and J are TRBV3-1 and TRBJ1-4; D is ambiguous. Germline V gene lookup returns CDR1 LGHDT and CDR2 YNNKEL (reference sequence). Trimming took off 0 bases at V and 4 bases at J, with 12 bases between the two ends. The CDR3 extends over 16 amino acids. Variable domain in full (rest from reference TRBV3-1 and TRBJ1-4): DTAVSQTPKYLVTQMGNDKSIKCEQNLGHDTMYWYKQDSKKFLKIMFSYNNKELIINETVPNRFSPKSPDKAHLNLHINSLELGDSAVYFCASSQEGGKGNEKLFFGSGTQLSVL.

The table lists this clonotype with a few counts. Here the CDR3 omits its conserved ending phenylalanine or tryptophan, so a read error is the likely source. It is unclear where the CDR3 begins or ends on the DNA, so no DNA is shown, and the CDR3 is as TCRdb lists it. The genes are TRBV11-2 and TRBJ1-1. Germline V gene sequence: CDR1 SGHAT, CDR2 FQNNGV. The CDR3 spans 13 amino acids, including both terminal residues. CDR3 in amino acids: CASSLKRNTEDFV.

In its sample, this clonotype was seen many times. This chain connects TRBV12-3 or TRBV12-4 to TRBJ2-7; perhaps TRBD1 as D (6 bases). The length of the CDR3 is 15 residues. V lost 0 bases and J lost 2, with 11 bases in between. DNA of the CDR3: TGTGCCAGCAGTTTAGCGAGGGGGTATACCTACGAGCAGTACTTC. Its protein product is CASSLARGYTYEQYF.

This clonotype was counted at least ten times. The CDR3 nucleotides are TGTGCCAGCAGCTCAAGACTAGCGCCGAGGGGATACGAGCAGTACTTC. Translated: CASSSRLAPRGYEQYF. This sequence joins TRBV7-8 and TRBJ2-7, with 8 bases matching TRBD2. J gave up 4 bases and V 4 bases, and 12 bases lay outside the gene matches. Germline CDR1 is SGHVS and CDR2 is FQNEAQ. CDR3 length: 16 amino acids.

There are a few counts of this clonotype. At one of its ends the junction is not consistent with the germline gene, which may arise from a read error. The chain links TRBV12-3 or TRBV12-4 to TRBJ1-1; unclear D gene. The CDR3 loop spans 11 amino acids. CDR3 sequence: CASGFGIEAFF. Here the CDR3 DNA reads TGTGCCAGCGGTTTCGGGATTGAAGCTTTCTTT.

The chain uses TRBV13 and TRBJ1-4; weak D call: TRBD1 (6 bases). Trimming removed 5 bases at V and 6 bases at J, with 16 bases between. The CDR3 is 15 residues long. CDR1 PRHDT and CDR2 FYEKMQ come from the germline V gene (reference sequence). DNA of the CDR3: TGTGCCAGCAGCCTACATGGGGGGGCGGATGAAAAACTGTTTTTT. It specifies CASSLHGGADEKLFF. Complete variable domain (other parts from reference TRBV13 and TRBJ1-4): AAGVIQSPRHLIKEKRETATLKCYPIPRHDTVYWYQQGPGQDPQFLISFYEKMQSDKGSIPDRFSAQQFSDYHSELNMSSLELGDSALYFCASSLHGGADEKLFFGSGTQLSVL.

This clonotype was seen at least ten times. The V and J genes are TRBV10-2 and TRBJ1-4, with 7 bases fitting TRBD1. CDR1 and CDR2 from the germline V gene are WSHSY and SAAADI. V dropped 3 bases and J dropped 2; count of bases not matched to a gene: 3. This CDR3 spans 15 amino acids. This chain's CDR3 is CASSEQGKTNEKLFF. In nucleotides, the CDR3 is TGCGCCAGCAGTGAACAGGGGAAGACTAATGAAAAACTGTTTTTT.

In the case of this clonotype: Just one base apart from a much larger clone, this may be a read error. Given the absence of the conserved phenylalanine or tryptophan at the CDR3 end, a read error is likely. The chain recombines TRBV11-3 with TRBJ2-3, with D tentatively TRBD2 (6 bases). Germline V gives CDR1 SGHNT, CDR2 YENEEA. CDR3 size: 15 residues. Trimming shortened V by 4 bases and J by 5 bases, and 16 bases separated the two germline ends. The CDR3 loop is CASSSRDSAIDTQYC. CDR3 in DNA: TGTGCCAGCAGCTCCCGGGACTCAGCTATAGATACGCAGTATTGT.